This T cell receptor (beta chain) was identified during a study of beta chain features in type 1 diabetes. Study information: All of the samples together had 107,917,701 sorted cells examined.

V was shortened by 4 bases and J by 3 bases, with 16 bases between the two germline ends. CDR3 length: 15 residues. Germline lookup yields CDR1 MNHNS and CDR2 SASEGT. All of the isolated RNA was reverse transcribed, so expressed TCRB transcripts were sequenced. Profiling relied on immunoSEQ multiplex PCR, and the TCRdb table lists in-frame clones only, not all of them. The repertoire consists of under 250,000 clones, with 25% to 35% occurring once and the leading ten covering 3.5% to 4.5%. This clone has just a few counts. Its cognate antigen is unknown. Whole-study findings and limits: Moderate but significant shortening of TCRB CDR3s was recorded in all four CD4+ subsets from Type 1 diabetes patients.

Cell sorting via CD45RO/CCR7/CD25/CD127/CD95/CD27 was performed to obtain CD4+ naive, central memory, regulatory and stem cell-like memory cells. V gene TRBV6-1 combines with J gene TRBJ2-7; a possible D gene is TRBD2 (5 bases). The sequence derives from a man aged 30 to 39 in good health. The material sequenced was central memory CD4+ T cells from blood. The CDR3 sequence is CASSGGPGSNYEQYF. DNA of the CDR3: TGTGCCAGCAGTGGAGGGCCAGGCAGCAACTACGAGCAGTACTTC.